Sequencing of this T cell receptor beta chain was carried out in a study of shared clonotypes between healthy human individuals. Notes on the study in general: Against clonotypes common to all four donors, non-shared ones had lower generation probabilities.

Points on this clone: Its matching antigen is unknown.

TCRdb's table, derived via immunoSEQ multiplex PCR, lists solely in-frame clones and lacks some. The table shows around 2.1 million clones, with approximately 94% occurring only once. CD45RO-negative, CCR7-selected cells formed the naive CD8 fraction, which excluded terminally differentiated effector memory CD45RA+ cells. Sequenced material: naive CD8+ T cells from PBMCs. The receptor comes from a young man in good health. Some clones in this sample may be carry-over from other donors' samples.

The CDR3 is CASSYLITGAGEQYF. CDR3 nucleotides: TGTGCCAGCAGTTATCTAATAACAGGGGCGGGGGAGCAGTACTTC. This chain links TRBV27 with TRBJ2-7, with D maybe TRBD1 (7 bases). Germline loops: CDR1 MNHEY, CDR2 SMNVEV (reference sequence). The CDR3 is 15 residues long. Trimming pared 4 bases from V and 7 bases from J, leaving 20 bases between.